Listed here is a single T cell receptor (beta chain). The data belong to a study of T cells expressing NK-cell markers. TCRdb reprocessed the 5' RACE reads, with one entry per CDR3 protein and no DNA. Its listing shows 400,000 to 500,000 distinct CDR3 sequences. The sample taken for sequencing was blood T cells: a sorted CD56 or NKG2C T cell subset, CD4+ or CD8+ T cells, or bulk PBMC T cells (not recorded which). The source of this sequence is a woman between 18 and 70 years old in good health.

The CDR3 loop is CASSDRLAASTDTQYF. The chain recombines TRBV2 with TRBJ2-3; checking the TCRdb D call of TRBD2 is not possible without DNA. Per the germline V gene, CDR1 is SNHLY and CDR2 is FYNNEI. The CDR3 contains 16 residues.